This T cell receptor (beta chain) is drawn from a study of blood T cell repertoires in COVID-19. This table comes from immunoSEQ multiplex PCR, and its TCRdb copy is limited to in-frame clones, with some not included. The sample holds more than 150,000 clones, about 86% seen once. The origin of this receptor is a man aged 55 to 70 with acute or convalescent COVID-19. The source material was peripheral blood.

The CDR3 nucleotides read TGCAGTGCCGTGAGCGGGGATGGCTACACCTTC. Translation gives CSAVSGDGYTF. V usage is TRBV20-1 and J usage is TRBJ1-2; no clear D gene. V gave up 6 bases and J gave up 6 bases, with 11 bases separating them. Germline CDR1 is DFQATT and CDR2 is SNEGSKA (reference sequence). This CDR3 is 11 amino acids long.